A selection of T cell receptor beta chains follows, all from one sample in a study of beta chain features in type 1 diabetes. Profiled with immunoSEQ multiplex PCR; TCRdb holds only in-frame clones, not every one. This sample yields 200,000 to 300,000 clones, of which 25% to 35% are seen a single time; 3% to 4% belongs to the top ten. Sequencing was performed on central memory CD4+ T cells from blood. The receptors here all came from a man aged 30 to 39 in good health. Each CDR3 is given with its conserved first and last residue. The order of the fields is D gene, V gene, clone size, J gene, CDR3 length, CDR3 protein, CDR3 DNA. The D gene is left open where the match is weak. Expanded clones are given a class, and other clones once, few, many or no size at all.

d_call: NA
v_call: TRBV7-9
clone_size: NA
j_call: TRBJ1-1
cdr3_length: 13
cdr3_aa: CASSKERDTEAFF
cdr3_nt: TGTGCCAGCAGTAAAGAAAGGGACACTGAAGCTTTCTTT

d_call: TRBD2
v_call: TRBV7-2
clone_size: NA
j_call: TRBJ2-2
cdr3_length: 15
cdr3_aa: CASSPPTSGPGELFF
cdr3_nt: TGTGCCAGCAGCCCACCGACTAGCGGTCCCGGGGAGCTGTTTTTT

d_call: NA
v_call: TRBV28
clone_size: few
j_call: TRBJ2-7
cdr3_length: 16
cdr3_aa: CASSLVSGKGLPEQYF
cdr3_nt: TGTGCCAGCAGTTTAGTATCGGGAAAAGGTCTGCCCGAGCAGTACTTC

d_call: NA
v_call: TRBV11-3
clone_size: NA
j_call: TRBJ2-1
cdr3_length: 14
cdr3_aa: CASSEGRSYNEQFF
cdr3_nt: TGTGCCAGCAGCGAGGGACGGTCCTACAATGAGCAGTTCTTC

d_call: TRBD1
v_call: TRBV19
clone_size: NA
j_call: TRBJ1-1
cdr3_length: 15
cdr3_aa: CASRKAGTANTEAFF
cdr3_nt: TGTGCCAGTAGGAAAGCCGGGACAGCGAACACTGAAGCTTTCTTT

d_call: NA
v_call: TRBV21-1
clone_size: NA
j_call: TRBJ2-3
cdr3_length: 15
cdr3_aa: CASSLGGSSTDTQYF
cdr3_nt: TGTGCCAGCAGCCTAGGCGGGTCTAGCACAGATACGCAGTATTTT

d_call: NA
v_call: TRBV14
clone_size: few
j_call: TRBJ2-1
cdr3_length: 13
cdr3_aa: CASSQQIYNEQFF
cdr3_nt: TGTGCCAGCAGCCAACAGATATACAATGAGCAGTTCTTC

d_call: TRBD1
v_call: TRBV6-6
clone_size: NA
j_call: TRBJ2-5
cdr3_length: 14
cdr3_aa: CASRGQGGSETQYF
cdr3_nt: TGTGCCAGCAGGGGACAGGGTGGGTCGGAGACCCAGTACTTC

d_call: NA
v_call: TRBV29-1
clone_size: few
j_call: TRBJ2-5
cdr3_length: 14
cdr3_aa: CSVAWGASGETQYF
cdr3_nt: TGCAGCGTTGCCTGGGGCGCCAGCGGAGAGACCCAGTACTTC

d_call: NA
v_call: TRBV7-9
clone_size: NA
j_call: TRBJ2-2
cdr3_length: 16
cdr3_aa: CASSSRLWGSTGELFF
cdr3_nt: TGTGCCAGCAGCTCCCGTTTATGGGGATCCACCGGGGAGCTGTTTTTT

d_call: TRBD1
v_call: TRBV28
clone_size: many
j_call: TRBJ2-5
cdr3_length: 14
cdr3_aa: CASITPGQGETQYF
cdr3_nt: TGTGCCAGCATTACTCCGGGACAGGGTGAGACCCAGTACTTC

d_call: NA
v_call: TRBV2
clone_size: NA
j_call: TRBJ2-1
cdr3_length: 12
cdr3_aa: CASSRNINEQFF
cdr3_nt: TGTGCCAGCAGTCGCAATATCAATGAGCAGTTCTTC

d_call: NA
v_call: TRBV20-1
clone_size: NA
j_call: TRBJ2-7
cdr3_length: 10
cdr3_aa: CSAQTPEQYF
cdr3_nt: TGCAGTGCGCAGACCCCCGAGCAGTACTTC

d_call: NA
v_call: TRBV2
clone_size: few
j_call: TRBJ1-1
cdr3_length: 15
cdr3_aa: CASSEEPGQGTEAFF
cdr3_nt: TGTGCCAGCAGTGAAGAACCGGGGCAGGGGACTGAAGCTTTCTTT

d_call: TRBD1
v_call: TRBV5-1
clone_size: many
j_call: TRBJ1-4
cdr3_length: 16
cdr3_aa: CASKPSPGQVTEKLFF
cdr3_nt: TGCGCCAGCAAACCTTCGCCGGGACAGGTGACTGAAAAACTGTTTTTT

d_call: TRBD2
v_call: TRBV9
clone_size: NA
j_call: TRBJ2-1
cdr3_length: 17
cdr3_aa: CASSVTSGAGGGYEQFF
cdr3_nt: TGTGCCAGCAGCGTAACCTCCGGAGCGGGAGGAGGGTATGAGCAGTTCTTC

d_call: TRBD1
v_call: TRBV6-5
clone_size: NA
j_call: TRBJ2-7
cdr3_length: 14
cdr3_aa: CASSPGQGFYEQYF
cdr3_nt: TGTGCCAGCAGTCCGGGACAGGGGTTCTACGAGCAGTACTTC

d_call: NA
v_call: TRBV29-1
clone_size: few
j_call: TRBJ2-4
cdr3_length: 14
cdr3_aa: CSATDGAWGNIQYF
cdr3_nt: TGCAGCGCTACGGACGGAGCGTGGGGAAACATTCAGTACTTC

d_call: TRBD2
v_call: TRBV9
clone_size: NA
j_call: TRBJ2-3
cdr3_length: 17
cdr3_aa: CASSAGEGVAGVDTQYF
cdr3_nt: TGTGCCAGCAGCGCCGGCGAAGGAGTAGCGGGAGTAGATACGCAGTATTTT

d_call: NA
v_call: TRBV30
clone_size: NA
j_call: TRBJ1-2
cdr3_length: 13
cdr3_aa: CAWSGQGAGGYTF
cdr3_nt: TGTGCCTGGAGTGGGCAGGGCGCCGGGGGCTACACCTTC

d_call: NA
v_call: TRBV6-6
clone_size: NA
j_call: TRBJ2-2
cdr3_length: 16
cdr3_aa: CASSYASVQNTGELFF
cdr3_nt: TGTGCCAGCAGTTACGCCAGCGTACAGAACACCGGGGAGCTGTTTTTT

d_call: NA
v_call: TRBV19
clone_size: NA
j_call: TRBJ2-5
cdr3_length: 13
cdr3_aa: CASSRNTLETQYF
cdr3_nt: TGTGCCAGTAGTAGAAATACACTAGAGACCCAGTACTTC

d_call: TRBD1
v_call: TRBV19
clone_size: NA
j_call: TRBJ1-2
cdr3_length: 13
cdr3_aa: CASSLTGSYGYTF
cdr3_nt: TGTGCCAGTAGTCTGACAGGGAGCTATGGCTACACCTTC

d_call: NA
v_call: TRBV11-3
clone_size: NA
j_call: TRBJ2-3
cdr3_length: 14
cdr3_aa: CASSLGASTDTQYF
cdr3_nt: TGTGCCAGCAGCTTAGGGGCTAGCACAGATACGCAGTATTTT

d_call: NA
v_call: TRBV10-3
clone_size: few
j_call: TRBJ2-3
cdr3_length: 15
cdr3_aa: CAISRTGKSTDTQYF
cdr3_nt: TGTGCCATCAGTAGAACAGGGAAAAGCACAGATACGCAGTATTTT

d_call: TRBD2
v_call: TRBV6-6
clone_size: many
j_call: TRBJ2-1
cdr3_length: 15
cdr3_aa: CASSYSVTSGRQQFF
cdr3_nt: TGTGCCAGCAGTTACTCTGTAACTAGCGGGAGGCAGCAGTTCTTC

d_call: TRBD2
v_call: TRBV11-2
clone_size: NA
j_call: TRBJ2-7
cdr3_length: 16
cdr3_aa: CASSVLTSDFYYEQYF
cdr3_nt: TGTGCCAGCAGCGTCCTGACTAGCGATTTCTACTACGAGCAGTACTTC

d_call: TRBD2
v_call: TRBV29-1
clone_size: NA
j_call: TRBJ2-5
cdr3_length: 13
cdr3_aa: CNRRPGGQETQYF
cdr3_nt: TGCAACAGACGGCCGGGGGGGCAAGAGACCCAGTACTTC

d_call: TRBD2
v_call: TRBV27
clone_size: NA
j_call: TRBJ2-7
cdr3_length: 15
cdr3_aa: CASSPTSEMSYEQYF
cdr3_nt: TGTGCCAGCAGCCCTACTAGCGAGATGTCCTACGAGCAGTACTTC

d_call: NA
v_call: TRBV30
clone_size: many
j_call: TRBJ2-2
cdr3_length: 14
cdr3_aa: CAWSYGIEAGELFF
cdr3_nt: TGTGCCTGGAGTTACGGGATCGAGGCCGGGGAGCTGTTTTTT

d_call: NA
v_call: TRBV6-1
clone_size: NA
j_call: TRBJ1-1
cdr3_length: 13
cdr3_aa: CASNAVGATEAFF
cdr3_nt: TGTGCCAGCAACGCAGTGGGGGCAACTGAAGCTTTCTTT

d_call: NA
v_call: TRBV18
clone_size: NA
j_call: TRBJ2-1
cdr3_length: 16
cdr3_aa: CASSPEEGVSYNEQFF
cdr3_nt: TGTGCCAGCTCACCAGAGGAAGGGGTCTCCTACAATGAGCAGTTCTTC

d_call: NA
v_call: TRBV6-5
clone_size: NA
j_call: TRBJ1-2
cdr3_length: 12
cdr3_aa: CASKGTNYGYTF
cdr3_nt: TGTGCCAGCAAGGGGACTAACTATGGCTACACCTTC

d_call: NA
v_call: TRBV10-3
clone_size: NA
j_call: TRBJ2-7
cdr3_length: 13
cdr3_aa: CAISEGRDYEQYF
cdr3_nt: TGTGCCATCAGTGAGGGCAGGGACTACGAGCAGTACTTC

d_call: TRBD1
v_call: TRBV7-2
clone_size: NA
j_call: TRBJ1-2
cdr3_length: 13
cdr3_aa: CASSGTGNYGYTF
cdr3_nt: TGTGCCAGCAGCGGGACAGGAAACTATGGCTACACCTTC

d_call: NA
v_call: TRBV5-6
clone_size: few
j_call: TRBJ2-5
cdr3_length: 13
cdr3_aa: CASSLQGGETQYF
cdr3_nt: TGTGCCAGCAGCTTGCAGGGCGGGGAGACCCAGTACTTC

d_call: TRBD2
v_call: TRBV7-2
clone_size: once
j_call: TRBJ2-7
cdr3_length: 13
cdr3_aa: CASSRSGAYEQYF
cdr3_nt: TGTGCCAGCAGCCGTAGCGGGGCCTACGAGCAGTACTTC

d_call: NA
v_call: TRBV14
clone_size: many
j_call: TRBJ2-1
cdr3_length: 13
cdr3_aa: CASSLSGYNEQFF
cdr3_nt: TGTGCCAGCAGCCTTAGCGGCTACAATGAGCAGTTCTTC

d_call: TRBD2
v_call: TRBV28
clone_size: NA
j_call: TRBJ2-1
cdr3_length: 18
cdr3_aa: CASSPGGSGSRSYNEQFF
cdr3_nt: TGTGCCAGCAGTCCCGGCGGTAGCGGGAGTCGCTCCTACAATGAGCAGTTCTTC

d_call: NA
v_call: TRBV29-1
clone_size: NA
j_call: TRBJ1-1
cdr3_length: 14
cdr3_aa: CSVHGQFMNTEAFF
cdr3_nt: TGCAGCGTACACGGACAGTTTATGAACACTGAAGCTTTCTTT

d_call: TRBD2
v_call: TRBV6-5
clone_size: few
j_call: TRBJ2-1
cdr3_length: 14
cdr3_aa: CASSSPGLANEQFF
cdr3_nt: TGTGCCAGCAGTTCACCGGGACTAGCGAATGAGCAGTTCTTC

d_call: NA
v_call: TRBV28
clone_size: few
j_call: TRBJ2-2
cdr3_length: 14
cdr3_aa: CATQGGTNTGELFF
cdr3_nt: TGTGCCACCCAAGGTGGGACGAACACCGGGGAGCTGTTTTTT

d_call: NA
v_call: TRBV7-9
clone_size: NA
j_call: TRBJ2-5
cdr3_length: 16
cdr3_aa: CASSLGIQGRRETQYF
cdr3_nt: TGTGCCAGCAGCTTAGGGATCCAGGGGCGTCGGGAGACCCAGTACTTC

d_call: NA
v_call: TRBV7-6
clone_size: NA
j_call: TRBJ1-4
cdr3_length: 16
cdr3_aa: CAGSLEGTTTNEKLFF
cdr3_nt: TGTGCCGGCAGCTTAGAGGGGACAACAACTAATGAAAAACTGTTTTTT

d_call: NA
v_call: TRBV19
clone_size: NA
j_call: TRBJ2-1
cdr3_length: 14
cdr3_aa: CASSYVGGDNEQFF
cdr3_nt: TGTGCCAGTAGCTACGTCGGGGGAGACAATGAGCAGTTCTTC

d_call: TRBD2
v_call: TRBV11-2
clone_size: few
j_call: TRBJ2-5
cdr3_length: 12
cdr3_aa: CASSPGGMAQYF
cdr3_nt: TGTGCCAGCAGCCCGGGGGGGATGGCCCAGTACTTC

d_call: NA
v_call: TRBV9
clone_size: few
j_call: TRBJ2-2
cdr3_length: 13
cdr3_aa: CASSVNVAGELFF
cdr3_nt: TGTGCCAGCAGCGTAAATGTTGCCGGGGAGCTGTTTTTT

d_call: NA
v_call: TRBV30
clone_size: few
j_call: TRBJ2-1
cdr3_length: 11
cdr3_aa: CAWNREVEQFF
cdr3_nt: TGTGCCTGGAACCGGGAAGTTGAGCAGTTCTTC

d_call: NA
v_call: TRBV2
clone_size: NA
j_call: TRBJ2-3
cdr3_length: 13
cdr3_aa: CASNNRGTDTQYF
cdr3_nt: TGTGCCAGCAACAACAGGGGCACAGATACGCAGTATTTT